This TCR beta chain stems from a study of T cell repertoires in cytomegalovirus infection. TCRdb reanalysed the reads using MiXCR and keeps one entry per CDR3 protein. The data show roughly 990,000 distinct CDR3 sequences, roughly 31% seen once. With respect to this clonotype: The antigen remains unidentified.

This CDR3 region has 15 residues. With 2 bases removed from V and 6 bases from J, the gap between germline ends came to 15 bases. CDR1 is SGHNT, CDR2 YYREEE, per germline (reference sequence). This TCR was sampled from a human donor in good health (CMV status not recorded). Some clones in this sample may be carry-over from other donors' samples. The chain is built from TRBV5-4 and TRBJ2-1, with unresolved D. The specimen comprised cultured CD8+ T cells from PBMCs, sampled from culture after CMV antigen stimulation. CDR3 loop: CASSFPGSATNEQFF. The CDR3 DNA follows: TGTGCCAGCAGCTTCCCCGGTTCGGCTACCAATGAGCAGTTCTTC.